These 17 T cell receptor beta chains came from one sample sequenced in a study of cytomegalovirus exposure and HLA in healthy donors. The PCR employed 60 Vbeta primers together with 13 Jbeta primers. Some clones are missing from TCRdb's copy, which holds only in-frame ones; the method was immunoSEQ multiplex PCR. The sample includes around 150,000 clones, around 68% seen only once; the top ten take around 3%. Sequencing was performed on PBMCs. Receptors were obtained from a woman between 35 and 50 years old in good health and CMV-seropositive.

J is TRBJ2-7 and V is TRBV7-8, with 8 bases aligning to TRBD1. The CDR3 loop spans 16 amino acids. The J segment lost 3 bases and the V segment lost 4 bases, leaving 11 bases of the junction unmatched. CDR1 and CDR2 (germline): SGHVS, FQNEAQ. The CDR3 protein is CASSSRGQGLVYEQYF. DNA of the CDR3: TGTGCCAGCAGCTCCCGAGGACAGGGTCTCGTCTACGAGCAGTACTTC.

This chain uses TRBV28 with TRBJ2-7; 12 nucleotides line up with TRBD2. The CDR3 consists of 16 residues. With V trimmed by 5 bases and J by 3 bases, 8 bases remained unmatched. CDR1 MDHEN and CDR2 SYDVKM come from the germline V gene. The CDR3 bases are TGTGCCAGCAGTGACGGACTAGCGGGGCAAGTCTACGAGCAGTACTTC. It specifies CASSDGLAGQVYEQYF.

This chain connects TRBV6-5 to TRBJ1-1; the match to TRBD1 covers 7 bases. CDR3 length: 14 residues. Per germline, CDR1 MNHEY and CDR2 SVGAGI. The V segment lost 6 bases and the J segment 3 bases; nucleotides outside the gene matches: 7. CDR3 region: CASSQNTGDTEAFF. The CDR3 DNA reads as TGTGCCAGCAGCCAAAATACAGGGGACACTGAAGCTTTCTTT.

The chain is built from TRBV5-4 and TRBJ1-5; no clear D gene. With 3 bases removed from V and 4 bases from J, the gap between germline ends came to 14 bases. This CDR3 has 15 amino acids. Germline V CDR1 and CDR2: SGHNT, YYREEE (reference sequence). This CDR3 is CASSSGPTANQPQHF. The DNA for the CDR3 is TGTGCCAGCAGCTCAGGCCCCACGGCAAATCAGCCCCAGCATTTT. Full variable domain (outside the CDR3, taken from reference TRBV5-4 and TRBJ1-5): ETGVTQSPTHLIKTRGQQVTLRCSSQSGHNTVSWYQQALGQGPQFIFQYYREEENGRGNFPPRFSGLQFPNYSSELNVNALELDDSALYLCASSSGPTANQPQHFGDGTRLSIL.

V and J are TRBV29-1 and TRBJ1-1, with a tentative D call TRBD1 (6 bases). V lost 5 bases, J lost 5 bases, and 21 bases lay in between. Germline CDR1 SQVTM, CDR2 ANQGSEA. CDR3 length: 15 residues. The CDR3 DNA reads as TGCAGCGTTCCCCCTGGACTGGGGGGGCGGACTGAAGCTTTCTTT. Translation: CSVPPGLGGRTEAFF.

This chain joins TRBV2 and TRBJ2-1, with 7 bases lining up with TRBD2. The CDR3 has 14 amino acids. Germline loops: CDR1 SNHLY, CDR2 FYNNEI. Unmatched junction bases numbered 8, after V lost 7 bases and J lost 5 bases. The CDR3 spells CASIGGGIDNEQFF. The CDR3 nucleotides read TGTGCCAGCATAGGCGGGGGAATAGACAATGAGCAGTTCTTC.

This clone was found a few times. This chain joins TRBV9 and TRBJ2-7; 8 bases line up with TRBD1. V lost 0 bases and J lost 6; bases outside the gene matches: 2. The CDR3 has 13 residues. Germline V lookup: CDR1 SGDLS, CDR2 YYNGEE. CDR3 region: CASSVATGGEQYF. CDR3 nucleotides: TGTGCCAGCAGCGTAGCTACAGGGGGCGAGCAGTACTTC.

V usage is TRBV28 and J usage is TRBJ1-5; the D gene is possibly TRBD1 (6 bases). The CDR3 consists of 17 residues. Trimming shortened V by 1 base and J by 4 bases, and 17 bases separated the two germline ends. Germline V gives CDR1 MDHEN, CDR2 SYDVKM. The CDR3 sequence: CASSLYRGLDYNQPQHF. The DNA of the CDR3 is TGTGCCAGCAGTTTATATAGGGGGTTGGATTATAATCAGCCCCAGCATTTT.

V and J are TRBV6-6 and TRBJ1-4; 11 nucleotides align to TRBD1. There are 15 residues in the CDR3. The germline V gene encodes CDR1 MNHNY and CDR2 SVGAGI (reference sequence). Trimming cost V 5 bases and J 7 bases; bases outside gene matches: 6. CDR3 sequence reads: CASSTRTGGVEKLFF. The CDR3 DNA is TGTGCCAGCAGTACTCGGACAGGGGGCGTTGAAAAACTGTTTTTT.

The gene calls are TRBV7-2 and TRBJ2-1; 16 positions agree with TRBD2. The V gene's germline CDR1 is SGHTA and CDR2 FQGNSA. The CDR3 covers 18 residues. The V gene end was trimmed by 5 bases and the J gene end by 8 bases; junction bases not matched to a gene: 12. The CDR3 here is CASSLMGTSGGAEDEQFF. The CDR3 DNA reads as TGTGCCAGCAGCCTGATGGGGACTAGCGGGGGGGCCGAGGATGAGCAGTTCTTC.

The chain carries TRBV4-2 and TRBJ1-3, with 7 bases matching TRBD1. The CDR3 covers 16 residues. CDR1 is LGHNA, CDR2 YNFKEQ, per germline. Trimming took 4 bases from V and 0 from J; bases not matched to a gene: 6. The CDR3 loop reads CASSPTGPLSGNTIYF. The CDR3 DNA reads TGTGCCAGCAGCCCGACAGGGCCCCTCTCTGGAAACACCATATATTTT.

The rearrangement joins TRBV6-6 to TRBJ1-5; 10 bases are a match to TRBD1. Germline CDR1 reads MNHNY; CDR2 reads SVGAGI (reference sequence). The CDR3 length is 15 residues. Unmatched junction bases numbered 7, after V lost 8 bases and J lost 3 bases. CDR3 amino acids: CASRTGTGDNQPQHF. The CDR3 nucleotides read TGTGCCAGCCGGACCGGGACAGGGGACAATCAGCCCCAGCATTTT.

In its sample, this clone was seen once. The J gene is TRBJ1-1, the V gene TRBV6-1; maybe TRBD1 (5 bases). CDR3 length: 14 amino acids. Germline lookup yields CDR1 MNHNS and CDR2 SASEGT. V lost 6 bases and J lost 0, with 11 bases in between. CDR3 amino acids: CASRQDSLNTEAFF. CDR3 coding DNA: TGTGCCAGCAGACAAGACAGCTTGAACACTGAAGCTTTCTTT.

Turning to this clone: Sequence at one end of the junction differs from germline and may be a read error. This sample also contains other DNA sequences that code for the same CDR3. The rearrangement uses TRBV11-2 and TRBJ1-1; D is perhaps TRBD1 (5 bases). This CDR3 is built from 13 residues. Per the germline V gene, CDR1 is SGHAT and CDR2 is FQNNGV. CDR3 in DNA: TGTGCCAGCAGCTTAGGGGGCCTATCTGAAGCCTTCTTT. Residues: CASSLGGLSEAFF.

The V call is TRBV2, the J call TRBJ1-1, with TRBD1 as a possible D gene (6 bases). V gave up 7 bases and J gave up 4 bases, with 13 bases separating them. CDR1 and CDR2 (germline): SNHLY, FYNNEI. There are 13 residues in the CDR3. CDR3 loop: CASINRVSTEAFF. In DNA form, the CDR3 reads TGTGCCAGCATCAACAGGGTTAGCACTGAAGCTTTCTTT.

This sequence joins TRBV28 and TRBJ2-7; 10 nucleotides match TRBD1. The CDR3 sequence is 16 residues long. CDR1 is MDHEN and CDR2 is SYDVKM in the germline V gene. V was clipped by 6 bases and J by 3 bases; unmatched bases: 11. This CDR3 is CASSQLPGQGNYEQYF. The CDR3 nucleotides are TGTGCCAGCAGCCAACTCCCGGGACAGGGGAACTACGAGCAGTACTTC.

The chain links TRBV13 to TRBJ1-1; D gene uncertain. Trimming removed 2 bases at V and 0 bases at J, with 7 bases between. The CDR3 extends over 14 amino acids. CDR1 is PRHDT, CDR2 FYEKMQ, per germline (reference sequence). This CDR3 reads CASSLPTVNTEAFF. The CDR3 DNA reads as TGTGCCAGCAGCTTACCTACAGTGAACACTGAAGCTTTCTTT.